Listed below are T cell receptor beta chains from one sample, sequenced in a study of T-cell reconstitution after alpha-beta-depleted transplantation in children. From the PCR reads, TCRdb called clonotypes with MiXCR, one entry per CDR3 protein. Of 600,000 to 700,000 distinct CDR3 sequences listed, roughly 17% are singletons. The source material was PBMCs from the stem cell graft donor, sampled from the stem cell graft. The receptors stem from a human donor who donated a stem cell graft to a child with acute myeloid leukemia. CDR3s include the opening cysteine and the closing phenylalanine or tryptophan. Fields, in order: CDR3 protein, CDR3 DNA, clone size, J gene, CDR3 length, D gene, V gene. A D gene is named only where the DNA matches it firmly. Size tells how often a clone was seen (once, few, many) or the class of an expanded clone, and some rows leave it out.

cdr3_aa: CSVGQEISSGANVLTF
cdr3_nt: TGCAGCGTTGGACAGGAAATATCGTCTGGTGCCAACGTCCTGACTTTC
clone_size: many
j_call: TRBJ2-6
cdr3_length: 16
d_call: .
v_call: TRBV29-1

cdr3_aa: CSARNSNYGYTF
cdr3_nt: TGCAGTGCTAGGAACAGTAACTATGGCTACACCTTC
clone_size: many
j_call: TRBJ1-2
cdr3_length: 12
d_call: .
v_call: TRBV20-1

cdr3_aa: CASSIQGAIVEAFF
cdr3_nt: TGTGCCAGCAGCATACAGGGGGCCATAGTTGAAGCTTTCTTT
clone_size: .
j_call: TRBJ1-1
cdr3_length: 14
d_call: TRBD1
v_call: TRBV7-2

cdr3_aa: CASSQDQVNEQYF
cdr3_nt: TGTGCCAGCAGTCAAGACCAAGTAAACGAGCAGTACTTC
clone_size: many
j_call: TRBJ2-7
cdr3_length: 13
d_call: .
v_call: TRBV6-6

cdr3_aa: CASSYGTGYADTQYF
cdr3_nt: TGTGCCAGCAGTTACGGGACAGGCTACGCAGATACGCAGTATTTT
clone_size: few
j_call: TRBJ2-3
cdr3_length: 15
d_call: TRBD1
v_call: TRBV6-5

cdr3_aa: CASSSQDREAFF
cdr3_nt: TGTGCCAGCAGCTCCCAGGATAGGGAAGCTTTCTTT
clone_size: many
j_call: TRBJ1-1
cdr3_length: 12
d_call: .
v_call: TRBV12-3/TRBV12-4

cdr3_aa: CASSSLTGDTQYF
cdr3_nt: TGTGCCAGCAGTTCTCTGACCGGGGATACGCAGTATTTT
clone_size: few
j_call: TRBJ2-3
cdr3_length: 13
d_call: .
v_call: TRBV6-6

cdr3_aa: CSVVAGDSIYGYTF
cdr3_nt: TGCAGCGTTGTCGCAGGTGACTCAATCTATGGCTACACCTTC
clone_size: many
j_call: TRBJ1-2
cdr3_length: 14
d_call: .
v_call: TRBV29-1

cdr3_aa: CSAKVHGSRNGYTF
cdr3_nt: TGCAGTGCTAAGGTCCATGGCTCCCGAAATGGCTACACCTTC
clone_size: .
j_call: TRBJ1-2
cdr3_length: 14
d_call: .
v_call: TRBV20-1

cdr3_aa: CASSLEGQVMETQYF
cdr3_nt: TGCGCCAGCAGCTTGGAGGGACAGGTCATGGAGACCCAGTACTTC
clone_size: .
j_call: TRBJ2-5
cdr3_length: 15
d_call: TRBD1
v_call: TRBV5-1